This TCR beta chain was observed in a study of chemoradiotherapy in HPV16-positive cancers. Points from the study as a whole: Candidate HPV-specific clones and E7-related TCR motifs grew in tumor during treatment. The functional HPV-specific definition rests on just a couple of HPV16-positive patients.

In the case of this clone: Its antigen is undetermined.

Repertoires were sampled repeatedly during chemoradiotherapy. Repertoires were generated with immunoSEQ multiplex PCR, while TCRdb's copy carries only in-frame clones and drops some. The table has about 5,000 clones, approximately 93% seen once; the top ten hold roughly 4.5%. Sampling took place from a patient who underwent chemoradiotherapy. The sequence was collected from a human donor with HPV-associated anogenital cancer.

The CDR3: CAWGTGLTEQYF. CDR3 nucleotides: TGTGCCTGGGGGACAGGGCTAACCGAGCAGTACTTC. The J gene is TRBJ2-7, the V gene TRBV30; 9 bases are a match to TRBD1. V was clipped by 5 bases and J by 6 bases; unmatched bases: 5. The germline V gene has CDR1 GTSNPN and CDR2 SVGIG (reference sequence). There are 12 residues in the CDR3.